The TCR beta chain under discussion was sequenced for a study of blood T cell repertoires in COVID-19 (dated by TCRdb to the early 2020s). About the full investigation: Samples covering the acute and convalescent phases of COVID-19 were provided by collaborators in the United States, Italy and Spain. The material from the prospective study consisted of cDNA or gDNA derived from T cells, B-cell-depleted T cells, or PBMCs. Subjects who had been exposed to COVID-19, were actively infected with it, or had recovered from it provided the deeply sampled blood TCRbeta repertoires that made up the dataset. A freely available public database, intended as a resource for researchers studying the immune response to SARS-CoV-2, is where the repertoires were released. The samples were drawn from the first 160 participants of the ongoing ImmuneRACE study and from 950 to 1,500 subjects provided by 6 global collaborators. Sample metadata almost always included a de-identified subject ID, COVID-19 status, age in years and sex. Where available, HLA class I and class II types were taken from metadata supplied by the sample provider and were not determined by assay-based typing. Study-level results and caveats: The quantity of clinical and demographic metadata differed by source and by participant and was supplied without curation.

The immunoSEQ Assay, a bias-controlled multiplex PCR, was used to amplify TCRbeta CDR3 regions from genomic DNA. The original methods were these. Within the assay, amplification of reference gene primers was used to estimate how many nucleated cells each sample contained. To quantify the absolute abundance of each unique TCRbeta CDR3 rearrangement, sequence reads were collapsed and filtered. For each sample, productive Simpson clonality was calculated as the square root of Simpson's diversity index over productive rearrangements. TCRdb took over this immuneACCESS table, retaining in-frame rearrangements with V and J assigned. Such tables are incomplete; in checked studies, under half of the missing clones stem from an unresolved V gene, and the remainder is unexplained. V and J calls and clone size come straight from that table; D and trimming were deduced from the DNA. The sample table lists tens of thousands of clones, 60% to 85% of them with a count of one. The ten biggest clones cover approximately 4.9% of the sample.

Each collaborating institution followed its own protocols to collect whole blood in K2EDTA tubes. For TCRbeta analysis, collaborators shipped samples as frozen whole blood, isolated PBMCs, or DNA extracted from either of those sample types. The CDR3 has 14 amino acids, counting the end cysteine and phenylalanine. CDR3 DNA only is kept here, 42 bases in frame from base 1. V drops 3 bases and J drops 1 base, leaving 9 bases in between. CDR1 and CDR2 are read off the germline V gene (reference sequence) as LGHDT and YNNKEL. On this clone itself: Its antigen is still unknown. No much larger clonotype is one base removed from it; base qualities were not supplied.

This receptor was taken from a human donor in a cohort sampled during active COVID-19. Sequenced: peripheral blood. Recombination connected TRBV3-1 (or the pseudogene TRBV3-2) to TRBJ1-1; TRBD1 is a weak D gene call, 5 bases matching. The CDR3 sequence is CASSHRARNTEAFF. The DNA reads TGTGCCAGCAGCCACAGGGCGAGGAACACTGAAGCTTTCTTT.